This entry describes one T cell receptor beta chain. The target antigen is unknown. The data derive from a study of cytomegalovirus exposure and HLA in healthy donors. Whole-study results and caveats: Among the CMV-associated chains, three were confirmed in vitro as specific for CMV antigens.

The CDR3 extends over 16 amino acids. Per germline, CDR1 SGHAT and CDR2 FQNNGV. V was clipped by 5 bases and J by 0 bases, with 14 bases between them. The data were produced by immunoSEQ multiplex PCR, yet TCRdb's version contains in-frame clones alone and is incomplete. The data show 300,000 to 450,000 clones, roughly 89% seen once. The specimen was PBMCs. The TCR was taken from a woman aged 18-35 years in good health and CMV-seronegative. The chain carries TRBV11-2 and TRBJ2-1; a possible D gene is TRBD1 (6 bases). The DNA for the CDR3 is TGTGCCAGCAGCGAAGGACAGCGGAGCTCCTACAATGAGCAGTTCTTC. Amino acid sequence: CASSEGQRSSYNEQFF. Supplemented by reference TRBV11-2 and TRBJ2-1, the full variable domain reads EAGVAQSPRYKIIEKRQSVAFWCNPISGHATLYWYQQILGQGPKLLIQFQNNGVVDDSQLPKDRFSAERLKGVDSTLKIQPAKLEDSAVYLCASSEGQRSSYNEQFFGPGTRLTVL.